The 15 T cell receptor beta chains below all came from one sample that was sequenced in a study of radiotherapy plus CTLA-4 blockade in lung cancer. Generated by immunoSEQ multiplex PCR, the TCRdb table keeps only in-frame clones and is missing some. Of some 74,000 clones in the sample, approximately 78% were seen once. The sample in question was peripheral blood, obtained from a patient treated with radiotherapy plus ipilimumab. These receptors were obtained from a human donor with non-small cell lung cancer who had a complete response to radiotherapy plus ipilimumab.

The chain carries TRBV6-5 and TRBJ1-5; D gene uncertain. CDR3 length: 13 residues. V gave up 5 bases and J gave up 7 bases, with 12 bases separating them. Germline V lookup: CDR1 MNHEY, CDR2 SVGAGI. The CDR3 nucleotides are TGTGCCAGCAGTGCGCCTCGGTGGCAGCCCCAGCATTTT. Translated, it gives CASSAPRWQPQHF.

The J gene is TRBJ2-1, the V gene TRBV9; TRBD2 agrees at 8 bases. Germline V gene lookup returns CDR1 SGDLS and CDR2 YYNGEE. The junction had 3 bases not matched to a gene; V was cut back by 3 bases and J by 4 bases. CDR3 length equals 14 residues. CDR3 amino acids: CASSELADYNEQFF. The CDR3, as DNA: TGTGCCAGCAGCGAACTAGCGGATTACAATGAGCAGTTCTTC.

The chain couples TRBV15 to TRBJ2-1; 8 nucleotides line up with TRBD1. CDR3 size: 13 residues. Per germline, CDR1 LNHNV and CDR2 YYDKDF (reference sequence). After removal of 5 bases from V and 5 bases from J, the junction contained 2 bases not matched to a gene. The CDR3 spells CATSLDRDNEQFF. The CDR3, as DNA: TGTGCCACCAGCTTGGACAGGGACAATGAGCAGTTCTTC.

In DNA, the CDR3 is TGTGCCAGCAGTCGCAGATATCAGCCCCAGCATTTT. Residues: CASSRRYQPQHF. The chain has TRBV28 and TRBJ1-5; no clear D. V shed 5 bases and J shed 5 bases, with 7 bases lying between them. There are 12 residues in the CDR3. Germline-derived CDR1 and CDR2 are MDHEN and SYDVKM.

The rearrangement uses TRBV28 and TRBJ1-4, with a tentative D call TRBD1 (5 bases). Germline CDR1 MDHEN, CDR2 SYDVKM. This CDR3 region has 16 residues. Trimming took 3 bases from V and 8 from J, leaving 19 bases between them. CDR3 residues: CASSFNRLAEWEKLFF. Here the CDR3 DNA reads TGTGCCAGCAGTTTTAACAGGCTCGCGGAATGGGAAAAACTGTTTTTT. The full variable domain, with the rest looked up from reference TRBV28 and TRBJ1-4, is DVKVTQSSRYLVKRTGEKVFLECVQDMDHENMFWYRQDPGLGLRLIYFSYDVKMKEKGDIPEGYSVSREKKERFSLILESASTNQTSMYLCASSFNRLAEWEKLFFGSGTQLSVL.

The genes are TRBV27 and TRBJ1-4; D call uncertain. CDR3 size: 16 residues. V was shortened by 4 bases and J by 7 bases, with 19 bases between the two germline ends. Germline V gene sequence: CDR1 MNHEY, CDR2 SMNVEV (reference sequence). CDR3 in DNA: TGTGCCAGCAGTTCCAGACCTGGCAGGAAGGGTGAAAAACTGTTTTTT. Protein sequence: CASSSRPGRKGEKLFF. Filled out from reference TRBV27 and TRBJ1-4, the complete variable domain reads EAQVTQNPRYLITVTGKKLTVTCSQNMNHEYMSWYRQDPGLGLRQIYYSMNVEVTDKGDVPEGYKVSRKEKRNFPLILESPSPNQTSLYFCASSSRPGRKGEKLFFGSGTQLSVL.

The V call is TRBV19, the J call TRBJ1-5, with D perhaps matching TRBD1 (5 bases). The V gene's germline CDR1 is LNHDA and CDR2 SQIVND (reference sequence). The V and J ends lost 4 bases and 9 bases respectively, with 19 bases between them. This CDR3 contains 15 residues. CDR3 protein: CASSSGGWGDRPQHF. The CDR3, as DNA: TGTGCCAGTAGTAGTGGGGGATGGGGGGATCGGCCCCAGCATTTT.

This chain uses TRBV11-3 with TRBJ1-1; D is unclear. Trimming shortened V by 5 bases and J by 3 bases, and 19 bases separated the two germline ends. The CDR3 length is 16 residues. Per the germline V gene, CDR1 is SGHNT and CDR2 is YENEEA. The CDR3 region has the DNA TGTGCCAGCAGCGAAACCCCAGCGTGGGGTGACACTGAAGCTTTCTTT. It encodes CASSETPAWGDTEAFF.

V gene TRBV21-1 combines with J gene TRBJ2-3; TRBD2 is the table's D call, not checked against the DNA. TRBV21-1 is labeled a pseudogene. The CDR3 spans 16 residues. The CDR3 sequence: CASSERGRGSTDTQYF. The DNA for the CDR3 is TGTGCCAGCAGCGAAAGGGGGAGGGGGAGCACAGATACGCAGTATTTT.

V usage is TRBV6-5 and J usage is TRBJ2-1; 8 positions match TRBD2. Germline CDR1 and CDR2: MNHEY and SVGAGI. This CDR3 spans 13 amino acids. J was trimmed by 7 bases and V by 11 bases; bases with no gene match: 10. For the CDR3, the DNA is TGTGCCCTCGGGAGGGGGGGCCAGAATGAGCAGTTCTTC. This sequence encodes CALGRGGQNEQFF.

The chain uses TRBV27 and TRBJ1-1, with TRBD1 matching 7 bases. The V segment lost 0 bases and the J segment 0 bases; nucleotides outside the gene matches: 7. CDR1 MNHEY and CDR2 SMNVEV come from the germline V gene (reference sequence). The CDR3 contains 17 residues. CDR3 nucleotides: TGTGCCAGCAGTTTATCGGGATGGGACAGCATGAACACTGAAGCTTTCTTT. It yields the protein CASSLSGWDSMNTEAFF.

This rearrangement joins TRBV7-9 to TRBJ2-3, with TRBD1 as a possible D gene (6 bases). V was trimmed by 5 bases and J by 2 bases, leaving 14 bases between them. The CDR3 covers 15 residues. Looked up from germline, CDR1 is SEHNR and CDR2 is FQNEAQ (reference sequence). The CDR3 sequence: CASSPLTGLTDTQYF. In DNA form, the CDR3 reads TGTGCCAGCAGCCCCCTCACAGGGCTCACAGATACGCAGTATTTT.

The V and J genes are TRBV6-5 and TRBJ1-1; TRBD1 aligns across 8 bases. CDR3 length: 13 amino acids. Germline CDR1 and CDR2: MNHEY and SVGAGI. Germline trimming cut 5 bases from V and 5 bases from J; bases unmatched to any gene: 4. The CDR3 loop is CASSRTGWTEAFF. CDR3 in DNA: TGTGCCAGCAGTAGGACAGGGTGGACTGAAGCTTTCTTT.

The chain links TRBV18 to TRBJ1-5; a weak D match, TRBD1 (5 bases). This CDR3 spans 16 amino acids. V shed 4 bases and J shed 5 bases, with 18 bases lying between them. The V gene's germline CDR1 is KGHSH and CDR2 LQKENI. The CDR3 loop reads CASSRNQGGRDQPQHF. The DNA of the CDR3 is TGTGCCAGCTCACGGAACCAGGGAGGGAGGGATCAGCCCCAGCATTTT.

The chain combines TRBV4-3 with TRBJ2-1; weak D call: TRBD1 (5 bases). Trimming cost V 0 bases and J 12 bases, with 12 bases left between them. The CDR3 spans 13 residues. Germline CDR1 and CDR2: LGHNA and YSLEER. CDR3 sequence reads: CASSQDFNRWQFF. The CDR3 DNA follows: TGCGCCAGCAGCCAAGATTTTAACAGGTGGCAGTTCTTC.